This TCR beta chain comes out of a study of regulatory dendritic cells for organ transplantation. TCRdb's copy holds only in-frame clones and misses some; the assay was immunoSEQ multiplex PCR. The profile shows 25,000 to 30,000 clones, roughly 84% of them singletons. The V and J ends lost 0 bases and 4 bases, in that order; junction bases with no gene match: 2. Germline CDR1 and CDR2: SGDLS and YYNGEE. The CDR3 sequence is 15 residues long. Study-level points and caveats: Memory CD8+ clonal expansion seemed more limited with regulatory than mature dendritic cells. Considerable individual heterogeneity was seen in alloreactive memory CD8+ T cells. The most alloreactive TCR clonotypes were found in resting memory CD8+ cells. Naive T cells showed high diversity, memory cells less, memory CD8+ least.

In this sample, this clone turned up a few times. As yet, its antigen is unknown. The TCR sequence derives from a human donor in good health. Sequencing used naive CD8+ T cells from blood. This sample's subset: CD45RA+ naive T cells. The chain carries TRBV9 and TRBJ1-1, with TRBD1 matching 11 bases. In DNA, the CDR3 is TGTGCCAGCAGCGTAGCTGGGACAGGGGGCACTGAAGCTTTCTTT. Protein sequence: CASSVAGTGGTEAFF. Full variable domain (outside the CDR3, taken from reference TRBV9 and TRBJ1-1): DSGVTQTPKHLITATGQRVTLRCSPRSGDLSVYWYQQSLDQGLQFLIQYYNGEERAKGNILERFSAQQFPDLHSELNLSSLELGDSALYFCASSVAGTGGTEAFFGQGTRLTVV.